This T cell receptor (beta chain) derives from a study of identical twins. General study points: The same donors were not followed; conclusions instead depended on cross-sectional statistical analysis.

The V and J ends lost 7 bases and 9 bases respectively, with 22 bases between them. Germline V gives CDR1 SEHNR, CDR2 FQNEAQ (reference sequence). This CDR3 has 15 residues. This clonotype came up a few times. Its antigen is unknown. TCRdb reanalysed the 5' RACE reads using MiXCR and keeps one entry per CDR3 protein. Of a few hundred thousand distinct CDR3 sequences in the sample, more than 9% were seen once. The sample was also reused in another study, on yellow fever vaccine responses in identical twins.

This receptor was obtained from a woman aged 18-35 years in good health. Sequences were obtained from CD8+ T cells sorted from blood. V usage is TRBV7-9 and J usage is TRBJ2-1; perhaps TRBD2 as D (6 bases). CDR3 sequence reads: CASTGGDSVLTEQFF. In DNA form, the CDR3 reads TGTGCCAGCACAGGAGGGGATTCGGTCTTGACTGAGCAGTTCTTC.